These T cell receptor beta chains were read from a single sample in a study of identical twins. TCRdb called the 5' RACE reads again in MiXCR, with one record for every CDR3 protein. The sample lists about 1.7 million distinct CDR3 sequences, more than 30% seen once, with under 0.35% in the top ten. Sequences were obtained from cord blood. The receptor source for this set is a newborn girl in good health. The CDR3 runs from the conserved cysteine through the conserved F or W.

V gene	J gene	CDR3 protein
TRBV9	TRBJ2-1	CASSVGINEQFF
TRBV11-3	TRBJ2-7	CASSPRTSGRCEQYF
TRBV28	TRBJ1-2	CASSLGHVRTYGYTF
TRBV4-1	TRBJ2-7	CASSQSFQGAYEQYF
TRBV12-3/TRBV12-4	.	CASSFLRAPYNEQYF
TRBV20-1	TRBJ2-5	CSARVGSGRAEETQYF
TRBV25-1	TRBJ2-7	CASSERLAGVSYEQYF
TRBV4-1	TRBJ2-3	CASSQETSGDTQYF
TRBV9	TRBJ2-3	CASSRTERPTDTQYF
TRBV20-1	TRBJ2-4	CSARDERVAKNIQYF
TRBV20-1	TRBJ1-6	CSAWGRDRAYNSPLHF
TRBV20-1	TRBJ2-7	CSARDAGTGVQYEQYF
TRBV25-1	TRBJ2-7	CASSGRDNYEQYF
TRBV4-1	TRBJ2-7	CASSQDGLGIRGQATYEQYF
TRBV10-3	TRBJ2-3	CAISESGSGGYTDTQYF
TRBV3-1	TRBJ2-7	CASSHLAGAYNEQYF
TRBV6-6	TRBJ1-4	CASSYSQATNEKLFF
TRBV27	TRBJ1-2	CASTPGPGQTNYGYTF
TRBV20-1	TRBJ2-1	CSARDFLAAYNEQFF
TRBV20-1	TRBJ1-2	CSARTGVWDGYTF
TRBV5-1	TRBJ1-1	CASSLGYFPDRASTEAFF
TRBV6-5	TRBJ1-2	CASGRGVGGGYTF
TRBV9	TRBJ2-4	CASSVAVTLVAKNIQYF
TRBV24-1	TRBJ2-2	CATSPGPGQNGELFF
TRBV2	TRBJ2-7	CASSDGTSSEQYF
TRBV29-1	TRBJ2-5	CSVAGLAGASQETQYF
TRBV4-1	TRBJ2-5	CASSHWGETQYF
TRBV20-1	.	CSAFCLSAQGTQYF
TRBV7-7	TRBJ2-1	CASSLVGHNEQFF
TRBV5-1	TRBJ2-3	CASSLDRGWGTDTQYF
TRBV18	TRBJ2-5	CANSPPSKKETQYF
TRBV6-5	TRBJ2-1	CASSYSSQNWGGNEQFF
TRBV29-1	TRBJ1-1	CSVLPSPGEAFF
TRBV29-1	TRBJ1-5	CSVSTGSTLNQPQHF
TRBV15	.	CATSRDRYNEQYF
TRBV5-1	TRBJ1-1	CASSSGGGRNTEAFF
TRBV7-2	TRBJ2-5	CASSLASGGAETQYF
TRBV6-1	TRBJ1-5	CASIRDREVQPQHF
TRBV5-1	TRBJ1-1	CASRRPPYTEAFF
TRBV6-1	TRBJ1-2	CASSQWETSSYTF